This record concerns one T cell receptor (beta chain) sequence. Antigen unknown. Primers: 60 Vbeta forward and 13 Jbeta reverse. TCRdb's table, derived via immunoSEQ multiplex PCR, lists solely in-frame clones and lacks some. The repertoire holds around 140,000 clones, with around 80% as singletons. These data are taken from a study of cytomegalovirus exposure and HLA in healthy donors. Notes on the study in general: A missense variant in DCLRE1C was later tied to TCR beta V- and J-gene trimming. Cytomegalovirus association was assigned to more than 150 TCR beta chains. Available immune exposure information covered CMV serostatus only. Later analysis revealed greater clonal expansion in HLA-associated TCR beta chains than in equally common others.

Germline-derived CDR1 and CDR2 are SGHDT and YYEEEE. Trimming cost V 2 bases and J 8 bases; bases outside gene matches: 11. The CDR3 runs to 16 residues. V and J are TRBV5-6 and TRBJ1-4; 8 bases fit TRBD1. The receptor's source is a woman in her late teens or twenties in good health and CMV-seronegative. The sequencing input was PBMCs. This CDR3 is CASSFGQGRNREKLFF. The CDR3 DNA reads as TGTGCCAGCAGCTTCGGACAGGGTAGGAATCGGGAAAAACTGTTTTTT.